The 30 T cell receptor beta chains below were found in one sample sequenced in a study of blood T cell repertoires in COVID-19. Only in-frame clones appear in the TCRdb table, and some are missing; sequencing was by immunoSEQ multiplex PCR. Of about 410,000 clones listed, about 90% are singletons. Sequenced material: PBMCs or T cells enriched from blood (not recorded which). These receptors were collected from a woman aged 30 to 39 who had recovered from COVID-19.

V is TRBV5-1 and J is TRBJ1-2; 12 bases line up with TRBD1. The junction had 9 bases not matched to a gene; V was cut back by 4 bases and J by 8 bases. The germline V gene encodes CDR1 SGHRS and CDR2 YFSETQ. This CDR3 spans 15 amino acids. Here the CDR3 reads CASSPAGQGAPGYTF. DNA for the CDR3: TGCGCCAGCAGCCCTGCGGGACAGGGGGCTCCCGGCTACACCTTC.

This clone came up once. This rearrangement joins TRBV11-1 to TRBJ2-1; 15 bases map to TRBD2. The germline CDR1 and CDR2 sequences are SGHAT and FQDESV (reference sequence). This CDR3 is 16 amino acids long. After removal of 5 bases from V and 7 bases from J, the junction contained 6 bases not matched to a gene. The DNA of the CDR3 is TGTGCCAGCAGCGCGGGACTAGCGGGAGGAGGAAATGAGCAGTTCTTC. As protein: CASSAGLAGGGNEQFF.

This chain joins TRBV5-6 and TRBJ1-6; possibly TRBD1 for D (5 bases). The CDR3 covers 16 residues. The V end lost 5 bases, the J end lost 0 bases, and 12 bases lay between the germline ends. Looked up from germline, CDR1 is SGHDT and CDR2 is YYEEEE. CDR3 DNA sequence: TGTGCCAGCAGGACAGACCGGAGCTCCTATAATTCACCCCTCCACTTT. Amino acids: CASRTDRSSYNSPLHF.

V is TRBV29-1 and J is TRBJ2-3; tentative D call: TRBD2 (5 bases). In germline, CDR1 is SQVTM, CDR2 ANQGSEA. V lost 8 bases to trimming and J lost 1 base, with 28 bases between them. The CDR3 has 18 amino acids. CDR3 loop: CSSRRWAGSNLGTDTQYF. CDR3 nucleotides: TGCAGCTCCCGCCGATGGGCGGGCTCCAATCTCGGCACAGATACGCAGTATTTT.

In this sample, this clone turned up a few times. The genes are TRBV7-2 and TRBJ2-7, with no clear D. Deletions cut 1 base from V and 1 base from J, with 8 bases between. The CDR3 loop spans 14 amino acids. Germline V lookup: CDR1 SGHTA, CDR2 FQGNSA. The CDR3 DNA reads TGTGCCAGCAGCTTAGATTGGCAGTCCTACGAGCAGTACTTC. Protein product: CASSLDWQSYEQYF.

The V call is TRBV5-4, the J call TRBJ2-7; unclear D gene. Deletions cut 1 base from V and 5 bases from J, with 7 bases between. Germline values: CDR1 SGHNT, CDR2 YYREEE (reference sequence). The CDR3 runs to 12 residues. CDR3 in amino acids: CASSLNEDEQYF. In nucleotides, the CDR3 is TGTGCCAGCAGCTTGAACGAGGACGAGCAGTACTTC.

This chain connects TRBV6-5 to TRBJ1-5; TRBD1 matches at 8 bases. V shed 5 bases, J shed 5 bases, and the junction held 5 bases outside the gene matches. The V gene's germline CDR1 is MNHEY and CDR2 SVGAGI. The CDR3 runs 14 residues. In nucleotides, the CDR3 is TGTGCCAGCAGTCCTGGGGGACAGGATCAGCCCCAGCATTTT. This gives the protein CASSPGGQDQPQHF.

This rearrangement joins TRBV7-2 to TRBJ1-2, with a weak D call TRBD1 (5 bases). The CDR3 spans 16 residues. In germline, CDR1 is SGHTA, CDR2 FQGNSA. Trimming pared 0 bases from V and 8 bases from J, leaving 19 bases between. CDR3 amino acids: CASSLATAGIGGGYTF. The CDR3 DNA reads TGTGCCAGCAGCTTAGCCACAGCGGGGATTGGGGGAGGCTACACCTTC.

The J gene is TRBJ2-1, the V gene TRBV19, with 8 bases identical to TRBD2. CDR1 is LNHDA and CDR2 is SQIVND in the germline V gene (reference sequence). V was pared by 7 bases and J by 8 bases, with 10 bases of the junction left unmatched. The CDR3 runs to 14 residues. CDR3 in amino acids: CASIGSGSGYEQFF. The DNA for the CDR3 is TGTGCCAGTATTGGGAGCGGGAGCGGCTATGAGCAGTTCTTC.

V and J are TRBV5-1 and TRBJ1-6; 9 nucleotides align to TRBD1. This CDR3 region has 15 residues. Trimming took 3 bases from V and 7 from J; bases not matched to a gene: 5. CDR1 is SGHRS and CDR2 is YFSETQ in the germline V gene. CDR3 region: CASSSIQGANSPLHF. CDR3 DNA: TGCGCCAGCAGCTCCATACAGGGGGCGAATTCACCCCTCCACTTT.

J is TRBJ2-1 and V is TRBV5-1; no clear D gene. Germline-derived CDR1 and CDR2 are SGHRS and YFSETQ. The CDR3 consists of 17 residues. V lost 0 bases, J lost 0 bases, and 13 bases lay in between. The CDR3 coding sequence is TGCGCCAGCAGCTTGGGGTTCGCATTGAGCTCCTACAATGAGCAGTTCTTC. This translates into CASSLGFALSSYNEQFF.

The V and J genes are TRBV7-2 and TRBJ1-1; D unresolved. This CDR3 is built from 15 residues. The germline V gene encodes CDR1 SGHTA and CDR2 FQGNSA. V gave up 0 bases and J gave up 5 bases, with 13 bases separating them. CDR3 region: CASSLARRFKTEAFF. The CDR3 nucleotides are TGTGCCAGCAGCTTAGCGCGCAGGTTTAAGACTGAAGCTTTCTTT.

The chain joins TRBV30 to TRBJ1-2; perhaps TRBD1 as D (6 bases). The germline V gene encodes CDR1 GTSNPN and CDR2 SVGIG (reference sequence). CDR3 length: 13 amino acids. Trimming pared 3 bases from V and 2 bases from J, leaving 10 bases between. The CDR3 reads CAWRLDSNYGYTF. CDR3 nucleotide sequence: TGTGCCTGGAGACTGGACAGCAACTATGGCTACACCTTC.

V and J are TRBV4-3 and TRBJ2-1, with a possible D match to TRBD2 (7 bases). From germline, CDR1 is LGHNA and CDR2 YSLEER. This CDR3 is built from 17 residues. The ends were cut back, 2 bases at V and 11 bases at J, with 25 bases in the middle. The CDR3 bases are TGCGCCAGCAGCCAACATCTTACGGGCACCGCCGGGGGGCAGCAGTTCTTC. This translates into CASSQHLTGTAGGQQFF.

V gene TRBV6-5 combines with J gene TRBJ1-6, with 7 positions matching TRBD1. This CDR3 is 15 amino acids long. The J segment lost 6 bases and the V segment lost 6 bases, leaving 8 bases of the junction unmatched. Per germline, CDR1 MNHEY and CDR2 SVGAGI. CDR3 region: CASSTRTGGNSPLHF. CDR3 sequence (DNA): TGTGCCAGCAGCACCAGGACAGGTGGTAATTCACCCCTCCACTTT.

The chain carries TRBV7-8 and TRBJ1-5; D perhaps matches TRBD1 (6 bases). V was pared by 1 base and J by 3 bases, with 13 bases between. This CDR3 comprises 16 residues. Looked up from germline, CDR1 is SGHVS and CDR2 is FQNEAQ. The CDR3 spells CASSLDATGFNQPQHF. The DNA for the CDR3 is TGTGCCAGCAGCTTAGATGCGACAGGATTCAATCAGCCCCAGCATTTT.

The CDR3 nucleotides are TGTGCCAGCTCAACGGCTACAGGGGATGGCTACACCTTC. The encoded protein is CASSTATGDGYTF. The rearrangement uses TRBV18 and TRBJ1-2, with TRBD1 identical over 7 bases. Germline CDR1 is KGHSH and CDR2 is LQKENI. V shed 5 bases and J 6 bases; nucleotides not matched to a gene: 6. The CDR3 contains 13 residues.

The chain uses TRBV30 and TRBJ2-7; 8 positions agree with TRBD1. Trimming cost V 1 base and J 7 bases; bases outside gene matches: 6. The CDR3 is 13 residues long. Germline V gene sequence: CDR1 GTSNPN, CDR2 SVGIG (reference sequence). CDR3 residues: CAWSADRVSEQYF. The CDR3 nucleotides are TGTGCCTGGAGTGCGGACAGGGTCTCGGAGCAGTACTTC.

Only one count was recorded for this clone. V and J are TRBV5-4 and TRBJ1-2; a weak D match, TRBD1 (6 bases). Germline loops: CDR1 SGHNT, CDR2 YYREEE (reference sequence). V was trimmed by 3 bases and J by 8 bases, leaving 8 bases between them. This CDR3 is built from 11 residues. This CDR3 reads CASSSRGGYTF. The CDR3 DNA sequence: TGTGCCAGCAGCTCCAGGGGCGGCTACACCTTC. The variable domain in full, completed from reference TRBV5-4 and TRBJ1-2, reads ETGVTQSPTHLIKTRGQQVTLRCSSQSGHNTVSWYQQALGQGPQFIFQYYREEENGRGNFPPRFSGLQFPNYSSELNVNALELDDSALYLCASSSRGGYTFGSGTRLTVV.

This clone has only a few counts. The chain recombines TRBV6-1 with TRBJ1-5; the match to TRBD1 covers 7 bases. From germline, CDR1 is MNHNS and CDR2 SASEGT. V shed 2 bases and J 5 bases; nucleotides not matched to a gene: 9. CDR3 length: 16 amino acids. The CDR3 reads CASSETTGEGYQPQHF. In DNA form, the CDR3 reads TGTGCCAGCAGTGAAACTACAGGGGAAGGATATCAGCCCCAGCATTTT.

In this sample, this clone turned up once. The chain joins TRBV7-8 to TRBJ2-3; the D gene is possibly TRBD1 (6 bases). V was trimmed by 1 base and J by 1 base, leaving 15 bases between them. Germline V gene sequence: CDR1 SGHVS, CDR2 FQNEAQ. CDR3 size: 17 residues. As DNA, the CDR3 is TGTGCCAGCAGCTTAGTCGAAGGACAGCCGCGCACAGATACGCAGTATTTT. Translating it yields CASSLVEGQPRTDTQYF.

CDR3 bases: TGTGCCAGCAGTGAAAACAGCTCTGGAAACACCATATATTTT. Translated, it gives CASSENSSGNTIYF. The chain employs TRBV2 and TRBJ1-3; D gene uncertain. Germline assignment: CDR1 SNHLY and CDR2 FYNNEI. The CDR3 spans 14 residues. The V gene lost 2 bases and the J gene lost 0 bases, with 5 bases spanning the gap.

The count of this clone is one. The chain recombines TRBV11-2 with TRBJ2-7, with D hard to call. Germline V gives CDR1 SGHAT, CDR2 FQNNGV. V shed 6 bases and J shed 3 bases, with 15 bases lying between them. The CDR3 has 14 residues. For the CDR3, the DNA is TGTGCCAGCAGTCCCCTCTCCGGGTACTACGAGCAGTACTTC. It yields the protein CASSPLSGYYEQYF.

The chain couples TRBV7-8 to TRBJ2-1; a possible D gene is TRBD1 (6 bases). This CDR3 is 21 amino acids long. Germline V gene data show CDR1 as SGHVS and CDR2 as FQNEAQ. V shed 7 bases and J shed 4 bases, with 35 bases lying between them. The CDR3 sequence is CASTLSLGAVFNGNYYNEQFF. CDR3 sequence (DNA): TGTGCCAGCACCCTGTCGTTGGGGGCGGTGTTCAACGGGAATTATTACAATGAGCAGTTCTTC.

J is TRBJ2-3 and V is TRBV5-4; D unresolved. Germline CDR1 and CDR2: SGHNT and YYREEE (reference sequence). The CDR3 totals 11 residues. Trimming pared 6 bases from V and 3 bases from J, leaving 5 bases between. The CDR3, as DNA: TGTGCCAGCATATCGACAGATACGCAGTATTTT. It yields the protein CASISTDTQYF.

The chain is built from TRBV6-1 and TRBJ1-6; 7 nucleotides agree with TRBD1. Looked up from germline, CDR1 is MNHNS and CDR2 is SASEGT. Trimming at V came to 2 bases and at J to 10 bases, leaving 11 bases not matched to a gene. The CDR3 consists of 16 residues. The CDR3 sequence: CASSESSHRGGSPLHF. CDR3 nucleotide sequence: TGTGCCAGCAGTGAAAGCTCTCACAGGGGAGGCTCACCCCTCCACTTT.

This clone was counted only a few times. V gene TRBV10-2 combines with J gene TRBJ1-5, with D perhaps matching TRBD1 (5 bases). CDR1 is WSHSY, CDR2 SAAADI, per germline. Trimming took 8 bases from V and 2 from J, leaving 13 bases between them. The CDR3 length is 14 residues. CDR3 amino acids: CASGTAKGNQPQHF. The CDR3 DNA follows: TGCGCCAGCGGGACTGCGAAGGGCAATCAGCCCCAGCATTTT.

As DNA, the CDR3 is TGCGCCAGCAGCCGGAGACAGCCCAACTATGGCTACACCTTC. As protein: CASSRRQPNYGYTF. The chain uses TRBV5-1 and TRBJ1-2; D is perhaps TRBD1 (5 bases). The germline V gene has CDR1 SGHRS and CDR2 YFSETQ. The CDR3 extends over 14 amino acids. V shed 4 bases and J shed 2 bases, with 12 bases lying between them.

This rearrangement joins TRBV20-1 to TRBJ1-5, with D perhaps TRBD1 (5 bases). The CDR3 covers 13 residues. Germline lookup yields CDR1 DFQATT and CDR2 SNEGSKA (reference sequence). V gave up 5 bases and J gave up 7 bases, with 15 bases separating them. In DNA, the CDR3 is TGCAGTGCTCGTGGGGGGGGGAACCAGCCCCAGCATTTT. It encodes CSARGGGNQPQHF.

The chain couples TRBV27 to TRBJ1-6; no clear D gene. Trimming removed 8 bases at V and 14 bases at J, with 13 bases between. Per germline, CDR1 MNHEY and CDR2 SMNVEV (reference sequence). The CDR3 covers 11 residues. The CDR3 DNA is TGTGCCAGCCGAGAGGGTCTAACCCTCCACTTT. This encodes CASREGLTLHF.